This T cell receptor (beta chain) was captured by sequencing in a study of blood T cells in healthy people across ages. Concerning this clonotype: Its antigen is still unknown.

A sample-barcoded 5' primer and a J-beta primer mix were used in a second PCR of roughly 6 to 12 cycles. TCRdb passed the 5' RACE reads through MiXCR, listing each CDR3 protein once. The repertoire includes 850,000 to 1,000,000 distinct CDR3 sequences, around 49% of them detected once, and 13% sits in the top ten. Study-wide points: From one million sequenced T cells, diversity estimates were lower bounds.

This CDR3 comprises 13 residues. The germline V gene has CDR1 SGDLS and CDR2 YYNGEE. V shed 3 bases and J 9 bases; nucleotides not matched to a gene: 9. V is TRBV9 and J is TRBJ2-7, with 7 bases identical to TRBD1. The specimen was blood. The receptor comes from a man younger than 45 in good health. The CDR3 loop is CASSETGNRGQYF. DNA for the CDR3: TGTGCCAGCAGCGAGACAGGGAATCGCGGGCAGTACTTC.